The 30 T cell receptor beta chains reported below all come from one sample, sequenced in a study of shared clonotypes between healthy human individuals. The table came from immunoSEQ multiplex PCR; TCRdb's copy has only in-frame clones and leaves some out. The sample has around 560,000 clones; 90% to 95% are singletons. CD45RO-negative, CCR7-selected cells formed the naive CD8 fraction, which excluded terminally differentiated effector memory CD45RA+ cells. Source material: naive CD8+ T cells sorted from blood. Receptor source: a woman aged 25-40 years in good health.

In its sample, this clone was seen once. The CDR3 loop is CASSYLPGDEKLFF. The CDR3 DNA reads as TGTGCCAGCAGTTACCTCCCGGGGGATGAAAAACTGTTTTTT. The chain recombines TRBV6-5 with TRBJ1-4, with TRBD1 as a possible D gene (5 bases). The CDR3 extends over 14 amino acids. The V end was cut by 2 bases, the J end by 6 bases, with 10 bases between. In germline, CDR1 is MNHEY, CDR2 SVGAGI.

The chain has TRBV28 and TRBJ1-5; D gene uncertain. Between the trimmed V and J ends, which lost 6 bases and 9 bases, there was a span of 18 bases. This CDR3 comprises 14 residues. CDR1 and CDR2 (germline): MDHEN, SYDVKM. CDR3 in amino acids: CASRSEGLVLPQHF. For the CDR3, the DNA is TGTGCCAGCAGGAGCGAAGGGCTGGTTCTGCCCCAGCATTTT. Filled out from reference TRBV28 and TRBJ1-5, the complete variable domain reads DVKVTQSSRYLVKRTGEKVFLECVQDMDHENMFWYRQDPGLGLRLIYFSYDVKMKEKGDIPEGYSVSREKKERFSLILESASTNQTSMYLCASRSEGLVLPQHFGDGTRLSIL.

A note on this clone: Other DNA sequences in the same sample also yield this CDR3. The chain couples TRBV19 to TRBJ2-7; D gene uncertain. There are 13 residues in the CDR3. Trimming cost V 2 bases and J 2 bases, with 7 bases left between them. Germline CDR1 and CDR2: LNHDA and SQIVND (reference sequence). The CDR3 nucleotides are TGTGCCAGTAGTATAACGGGCGCCTACGAGCAGTACTTC. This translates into CASSITGAYEQYF.

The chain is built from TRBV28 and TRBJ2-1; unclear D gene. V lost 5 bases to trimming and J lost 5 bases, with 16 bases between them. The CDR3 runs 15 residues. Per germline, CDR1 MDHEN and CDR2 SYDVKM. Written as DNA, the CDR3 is TGTGCCAGCAGTCCTTCAGGTTGGAGTCACAATGAGCAGTTCTTC. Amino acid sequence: CASSPSGWSHNEQFF.

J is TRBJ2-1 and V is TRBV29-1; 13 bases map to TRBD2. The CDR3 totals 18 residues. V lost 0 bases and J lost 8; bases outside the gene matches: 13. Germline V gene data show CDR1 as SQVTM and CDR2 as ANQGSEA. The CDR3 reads CSVEDGLAGVVVGDEQFF. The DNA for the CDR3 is TGCAGCGTTGAAGACGGACTAGCGGGAGTGGTTGTAGGCGATGAGCAGTTCTTC.

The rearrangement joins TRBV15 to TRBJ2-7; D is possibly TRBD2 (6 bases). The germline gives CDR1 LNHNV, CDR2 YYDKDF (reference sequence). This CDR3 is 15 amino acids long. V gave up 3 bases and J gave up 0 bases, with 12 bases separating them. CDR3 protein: CATSSSGSLSYEQYF. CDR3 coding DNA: TGTGCCACCAGCAGTAGCGGCTCACTCTCCTACGAGCAGTACTTC.

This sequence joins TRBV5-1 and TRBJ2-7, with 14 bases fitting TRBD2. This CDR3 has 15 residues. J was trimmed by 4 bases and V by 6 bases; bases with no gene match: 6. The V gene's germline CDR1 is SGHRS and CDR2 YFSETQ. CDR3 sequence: CASKTGTSGRYEQYF. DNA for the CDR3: TGCGCCAGCAAAACCGGGACTAGCGGGAGATACGAGCAGTACTTC.

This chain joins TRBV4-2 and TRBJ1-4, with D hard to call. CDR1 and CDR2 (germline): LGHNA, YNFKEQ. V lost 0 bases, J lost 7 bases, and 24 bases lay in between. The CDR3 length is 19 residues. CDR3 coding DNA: TGTGCCAGCAGCCAAGAGTGGTCCCGGCAGGCGCTAAAGGGTGAAAAACTGTTTTTT. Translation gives CASSQEWSRQALKGEKLFF.

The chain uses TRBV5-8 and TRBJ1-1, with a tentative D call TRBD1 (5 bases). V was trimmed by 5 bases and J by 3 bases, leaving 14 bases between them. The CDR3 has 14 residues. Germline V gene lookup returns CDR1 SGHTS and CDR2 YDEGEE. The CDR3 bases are TGTGCCAGCAGTCCCTGGGGGGGGGACACTGAAGCTTTCTTT. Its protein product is CASSPWGGDTEAFF.

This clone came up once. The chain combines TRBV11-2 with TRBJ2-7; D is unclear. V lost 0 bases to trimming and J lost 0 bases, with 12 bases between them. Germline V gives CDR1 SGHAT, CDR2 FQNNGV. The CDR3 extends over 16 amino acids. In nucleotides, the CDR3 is TGTGCCAGCAGCTTAGAAGTGGCCTTTTCCTCCTACGAGCAGTACTTC. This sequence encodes CASSLEVAFSSYEQYF.

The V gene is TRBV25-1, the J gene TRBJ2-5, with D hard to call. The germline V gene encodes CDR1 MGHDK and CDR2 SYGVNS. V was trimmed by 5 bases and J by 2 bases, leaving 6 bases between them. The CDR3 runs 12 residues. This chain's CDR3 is CASSSQQETQYF. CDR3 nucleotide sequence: TGTGCCAGCAGTTCGCAGCAAGAGACCCAGTACTTC.

CDR3 in amino acids: CASSSSELASYEQYF. The CDR3 coding sequence is TGTGCCAGTAGCTCTTCGGAACTAGCCAGCTACGAGCAGTACTTC. The chain links TRBV19 to TRBJ2-5; tentatively, D is TRBD2 (6 bases). The J call may be wrong; the DNA end is better matched by TRBJ2-7. This CDR3 is built from 15 residues. Germline-derived CDR1 and CDR2 are LNHDA and SQIVND (reference sequence).

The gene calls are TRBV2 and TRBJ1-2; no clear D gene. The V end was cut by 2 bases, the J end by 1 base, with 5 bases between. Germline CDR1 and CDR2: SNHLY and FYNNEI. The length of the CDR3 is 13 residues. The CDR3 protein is CASSESHNYGYTF. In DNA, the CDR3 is TGTGCCAGCAGTGAATCGCATAACTATGGCTACACCTTC.

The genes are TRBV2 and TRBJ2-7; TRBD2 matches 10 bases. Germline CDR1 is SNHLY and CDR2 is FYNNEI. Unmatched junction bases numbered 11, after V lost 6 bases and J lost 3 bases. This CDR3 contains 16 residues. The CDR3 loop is CASRLPPGLADYEQYF. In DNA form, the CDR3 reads TGTGCCAGCAGGTTACCCCCTGGACTAGCGGACTACGAGCAGTACTTC.

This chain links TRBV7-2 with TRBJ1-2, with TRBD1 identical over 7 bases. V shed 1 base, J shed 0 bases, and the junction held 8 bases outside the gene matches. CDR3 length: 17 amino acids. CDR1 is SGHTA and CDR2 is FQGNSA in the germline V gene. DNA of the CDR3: TGTGCCAGCAGCTTAGGAACAGGGGTTTTTACTAACTATGGCTACACCTTC. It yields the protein CASSLGTGVFTNYGYTF.

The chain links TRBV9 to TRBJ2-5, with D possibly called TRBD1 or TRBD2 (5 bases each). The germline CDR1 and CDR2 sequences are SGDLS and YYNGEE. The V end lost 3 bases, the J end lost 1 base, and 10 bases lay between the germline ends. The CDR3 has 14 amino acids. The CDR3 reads CASSESGTQETQYF. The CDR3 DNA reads TGTGCCAGCAGCGAATCCGGGACCCAAGAGACCCAGTACTTC.

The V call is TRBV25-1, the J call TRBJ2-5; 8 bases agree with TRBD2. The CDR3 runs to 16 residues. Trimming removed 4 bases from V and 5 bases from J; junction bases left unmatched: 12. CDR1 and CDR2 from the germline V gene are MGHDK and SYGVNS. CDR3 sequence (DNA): TGTGCCAGCAGTGTCGGGACTAGTTGGTCTCCGGAGACCCAGTACTTC. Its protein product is CASSVGTSWSPETQYF.

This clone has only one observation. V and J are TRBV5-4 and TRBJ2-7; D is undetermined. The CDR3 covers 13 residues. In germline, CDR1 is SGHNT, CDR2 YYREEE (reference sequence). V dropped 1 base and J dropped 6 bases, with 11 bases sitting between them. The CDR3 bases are TGTGCCAGCAGCTTGCGATCTCAAGCCGAGCAGTACTTC. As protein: CASSLRSQAEQYF.

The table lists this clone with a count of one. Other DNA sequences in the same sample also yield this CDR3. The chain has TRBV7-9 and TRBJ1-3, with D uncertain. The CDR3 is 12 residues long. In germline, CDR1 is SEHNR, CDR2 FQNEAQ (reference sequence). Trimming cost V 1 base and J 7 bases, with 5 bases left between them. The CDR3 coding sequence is TGTGCCAGCAGCTTAGGAGGGAACACCATATATTTT. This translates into CASSLGGNTIYF.

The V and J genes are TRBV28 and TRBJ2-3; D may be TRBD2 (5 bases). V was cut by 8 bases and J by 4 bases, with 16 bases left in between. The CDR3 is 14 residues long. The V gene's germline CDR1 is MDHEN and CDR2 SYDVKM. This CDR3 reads CASSLGGSADTQYF. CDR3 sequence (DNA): TGTGCCAGCTCTCTCGGCGGGTCCGCAGATACGCAGTATTTT.

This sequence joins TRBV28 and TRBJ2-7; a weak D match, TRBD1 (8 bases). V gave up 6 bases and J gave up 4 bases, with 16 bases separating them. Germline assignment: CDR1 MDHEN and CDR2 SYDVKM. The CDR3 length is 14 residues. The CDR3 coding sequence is TGTGCCAGCAGCCTACAGGGGGAGGGGTACGAGCAGTACTTC. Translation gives CASSLQGEGYEQYF.

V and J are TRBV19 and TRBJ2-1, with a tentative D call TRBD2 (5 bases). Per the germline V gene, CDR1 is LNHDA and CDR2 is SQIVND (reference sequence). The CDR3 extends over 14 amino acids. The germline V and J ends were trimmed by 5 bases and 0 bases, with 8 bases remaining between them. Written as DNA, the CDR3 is TGTGCCAGTAGTCATGGGAGCTCCTACAATGAGCAGTTCTTC. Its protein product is CASSHGSSYNEQFF.

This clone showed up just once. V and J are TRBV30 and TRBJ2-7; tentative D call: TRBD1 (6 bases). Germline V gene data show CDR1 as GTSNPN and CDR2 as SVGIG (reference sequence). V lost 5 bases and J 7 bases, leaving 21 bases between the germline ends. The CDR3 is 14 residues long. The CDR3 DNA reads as TGTGCCTGGGGCATCGAGGCAGGCAGGGGAGAGCAGTACTTC. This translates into CAWGIEAGRGEQYF. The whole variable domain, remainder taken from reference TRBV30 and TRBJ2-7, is SQTIHQWPATLVQPVGSPLSLECTVEGTSNPNLYWYRQAAGRGLQLLFYSVGIGQISSEVPQNLSASRPQDRQFILSSKKLLLSDSGFYLCAWGIEAGRGEQYFGPGTRLTVT.

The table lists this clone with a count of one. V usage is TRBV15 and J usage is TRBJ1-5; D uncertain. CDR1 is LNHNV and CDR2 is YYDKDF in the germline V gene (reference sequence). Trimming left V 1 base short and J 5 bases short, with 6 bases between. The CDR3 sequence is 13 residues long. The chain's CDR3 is CATSRANDQPQHF. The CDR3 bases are TGTGCCACCAGCAGAGCAAACGATCAGCCCCAGCATTTT.

In DNA, the CDR3 is TGCGCCAGCAGCCTTAGACCTGCTAGCAAACACGAGCAGTACTTC. Protein: CASSLRPASKHEQYF. The chain employs TRBV4-1 and TRBJ2-7, with a weak D call TRBD2 (5 bases). The CDR3 has 15 residues. V dropped 4 bases and J dropped 5 bases, with 18 bases sitting between them. The germline gives CDR1 MGHRA, CDR2 YSYEKL.

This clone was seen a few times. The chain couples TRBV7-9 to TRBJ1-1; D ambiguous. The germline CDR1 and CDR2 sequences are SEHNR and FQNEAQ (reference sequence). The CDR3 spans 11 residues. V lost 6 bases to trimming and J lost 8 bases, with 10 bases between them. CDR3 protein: CASRETTEAFF. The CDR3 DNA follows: TGTGCCAGCAGGGAGACAACAGAAGCTTTCTTT.

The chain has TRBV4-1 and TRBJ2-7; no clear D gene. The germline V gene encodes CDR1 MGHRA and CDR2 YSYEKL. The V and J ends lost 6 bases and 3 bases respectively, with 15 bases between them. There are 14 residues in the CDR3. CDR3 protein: CASSPTTANYEQYF. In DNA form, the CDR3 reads TGCGCCAGCAGTCCGACGACTGCCAACTACGAGCAGTACTTC.

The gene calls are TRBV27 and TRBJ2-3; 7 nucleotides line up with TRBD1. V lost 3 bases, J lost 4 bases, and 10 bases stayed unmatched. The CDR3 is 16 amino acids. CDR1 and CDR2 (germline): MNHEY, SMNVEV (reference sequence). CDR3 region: CASSLTTGRFSDTQYF. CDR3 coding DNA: TGTGCCAGCAGTTTGACGACAGGGAGATTCTCAGATACGCAGTATTTT.

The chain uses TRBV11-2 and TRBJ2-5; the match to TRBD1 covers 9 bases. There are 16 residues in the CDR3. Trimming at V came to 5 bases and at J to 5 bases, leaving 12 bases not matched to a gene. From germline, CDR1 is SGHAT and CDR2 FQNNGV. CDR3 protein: CASSPRTGDLRETQYF. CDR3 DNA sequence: TGTGCCAGCAGCCCTAGGACAGGGGATTTAAGGGAGACCCAGTACTTC.

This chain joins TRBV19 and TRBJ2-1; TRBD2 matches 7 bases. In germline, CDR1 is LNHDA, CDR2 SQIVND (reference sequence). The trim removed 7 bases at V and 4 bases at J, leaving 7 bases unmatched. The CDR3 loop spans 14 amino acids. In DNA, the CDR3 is TGTGCCAGTACCTTTGGCGGGAGATACAATGAGCAGTTCTTC. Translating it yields CASTFGGRYNEQFF.